The 20 T cell receptor beta chains reported below all come from one sample, sequenced in a study of T cell responses to AZD1222 COVID-19 vaccine (dated by TCRdb to about 2021). Explained via the paper, the time point label denotes: about 28 days (+/-7) after the second vaccine dose. Libraries came from the immunoSEQ multiplex PCR assay. Drawn from immuneACCESS, this table holds only the in-frame rearrangements with V and J called that TCRdb kept. Clones are partly lost; checked studies trace under half to an unresolved V gene and leave the rest unexplained. This sample holds about 100,000 clones; about 85% were observed only once. The top ten constitute 2% to 2.5% of the sample. The input for sequencing was peripheral blood, taken 28 days after the second AZD1222 dose. These receptors came from an adult who received the AZD1222 COVID-19 vaccine.

This chain joins TRBV3-1 (or the pseudogene TRBV3-2) and TRBJ2-3; D may be TRBD2 (5 bases). CDR1 is LGHDT, CDR2 YNNKEL, per germline (reference sequence). This CDR3 is built from 16 residues. V lost 4 bases, J lost 4 bases, and 18 bases lay in between. As DNA, the CDR3 is TGTGCCAGCAGCCGGGTCCTTGGGAGTTTCGCAGATACGCAGTATTTT. Protein: CASSRVLGSFADTQYF.

This clone was observed a single time. The chain carries TRBV27 and TRBJ2-3, with 12 bases aligning to TRBD2. V lost 3 bases, J lost 2 bases, and 6 bases stayed unmatched. CDR3 size: 17 residues. Germline lookup yields CDR1 MNHEY and CDR2 SMNVEV (reference sequence). In DNA form, the CDR3 reads TGTGCCAGCAGTTTCTCCGGACTAGCGGGAATCACAGATACGCAGTATTTT. Translated, it gives CASSFSGLAGITDTQYF.

Worth noting for this clone: At one end, the junction sequence differs from germline, possibly due to a read error. The rearrangement joins TRBV6-1 to TRBJ2-7; 12 nucleotides agree with TRBD2. This CDR3 has 13 amino acids. Germline V lookup: CDR1 MNHNS, CDR2 SASEGT. The CDR3 sequence: CASSEWTSGNPNF. CDR3 DNA: TGTGCCAGCAGTGAATGGACTAGCGGGAACCCAAACTTC.

J is TRBJ1-5 and V is TRBV12-3 or TRBV12-4; D remains ambiguous. V lost 3 bases and J 7 bases, leaving 10 bases between the germline ends. This CDR3 region has 13 residues. This chain's CDR3 is CASSFMGGQPQHF. Written as DNA, the CDR3 is TGTGCCAGCAGTTTTATGGGCGGGCAGCCCCAGCATTTT.

The chain employs TRBV21-1 and TRBJ2-1; the table's D gene call, TRBD2, was not cross checked with the DNA. TRBV21-1 is deemed a pseudogene. The CDR3 has 18 residues. The CDR3, as DNA: TGTGCCAGCAGCAAAGAAGGCAGAAGACTAGCGACCTACAATGAGCAGTTCTTC. Its translation is CASSKEGRRLATYNEQFF.

The genes are TRBV19 and TRBJ1-6, with D maybe TRBD1 (5 bases). This CDR3 comprises 14 residues. V was pared by 9 bases and J by 0 bases, with 9 bases between. Germline V lookup: CDR1 LNHDA, CDR2 SQIVND (reference sequence). The DNA for the CDR3 is TGTGCCAGCCAGGGAAGCTCCTATAATTCACCCCTCCACTTT. Protein: CASQGSSYNSPLHF.

This clone was seen only a few times. This chain uses TRBV5-6 with TRBJ1-3; unclear D gene. The CDR3 has 15 amino acids. Germline V CDR1 and CDR2: SGHDT, YYEEEE. Trimming shortened V by 3 bases and J by 2 bases, and 12 bases separated the two germline ends. CDR3 sequence (DNA): TGTGCCAGCAGCTCCCCCCGGAGGGCTGGAAACACCATATATTTT. Amino acids: CASSSPRRAGNTIYF.

The rearrangement uses TRBV6-2 or TRBV6-3 and TRBJ2-1; TRBD2 aligns across 11 bases. The CDR3 spans 16 residues. J gave up 2 bases and V 6 bases, and 6 bases lay outside the gene matches. From germline, CDR1 is MNHEY and CDR2 SVGEGT. The CDR3 loop reads CASSPLSGRAYNEQFF. The CDR3 DNA sequence: TGTGCCAGCAGCCCCCTTAGCGGGAGGGCCTACAATGAGCAGTTCTTC.

The V and J genes are TRBV28 and TRBJ1-5, with a possible D match to TRBD1 (6 bases). Trimming stripped 2 bases from V and 1 base from J, with 9 bases between. From germline, CDR1 is MDHEN and CDR2 SYDVKM. CDR3 length: 15 amino acids. CDR3 residues: CASSLAGGSNQPQHF. The CDR3 coding sequence is TGTGCCAGCAGTTTAGCGGGGGGCAGCAATCAGCCCCAGCATTTT.

This clone was recorded only once. The chain carries TRBV18 and TRBJ2-3, with 9 bases identical to TRBD2. V was clipped by 5 bases and J by 5 bases; unmatched bases: 11. The CDR3 covers 16 residues. CDR1 is KGHSH and CDR2 is LQKENI in the germline V gene. The DNA for the CDR3 is TGTGCCAGCTCAAAATTGGGCGGGAGGGCCAAAGATACGCAGTATTTT. It specifies CASSKLGGRAKDTQYF. The variable domain in full, completed from reference TRBV18 and TRBJ2-3, reads NAGVMQNPRHLVRRRGQEARLRCSPMKGHSHVYWYRQLPEEGLKFMVYLQKENIIDESGMPKERFSAEFPKEGPSILRIQQVVRGDSAAYFCASSKLGGRAKDTQYFGPGTRLTVL.

This chain links TRBV5-4 with TRBJ2-2; D possibly corresponds to TRBD1 (5 bases). The CDR3 extends over 15 amino acids. CDR1 and CDR2 (germline): SGHNT, YYREEE (reference sequence). Trimming took off 5 bases at V and 7 bases at J, with 18 bases between the two ends. As DNA, the CDR3 is TGTGCCAGCAGAAGGGCCACAGGTCAAAACGGGGAGCTGTTTTTT. It yields the protein CASRRATGQNGELFF.

The chain employs TRBV7-6 and TRBJ1-6, with a possible D match to TRBD1 (6 bases). This CDR3 is 19 amino acids long. CDR1 and CDR2 (germline): SGHVS, FNYEAQ. V shed 2 bases and J shed 5 bases, with 22 bases lying between them. The CDR3 DNA reads as TGTGCCAGCAGCTTAATAGTCTGTCGGGGGGCAGGGAATAATTCACCCCTCCACTTT. This translates into CASSLIVCRGAGNNSPLHF.

The DNA for the CDR3 is TGTGCCAGCAGGATGACTAGCGGGAGTCTCAGTGAGCAGTTCTTC. Protein sequence: CASRMTSGSLSEQFF. The rearrangement joins TRBV3-1 (or the pseudogene TRBV3-2) to TRBJ2-1; 12 positions match TRBD2. This CDR3 comprises 15 residues. J was trimmed by 9 bases and V by 6 bases; bases with no gene match: 9. The germline gives CDR1 LGHDT, CDR2 YNNKEL (reference sequence).

This chain connects TRBV5-4 to TRBJ1-6; D gene unclear. CDR3 size: 17 residues. Germline V gives CDR1 SGHNT, CDR2 YYREEE (reference sequence). The V and J ends lost 4 bases and 9 bases respectively, with 23 bases between them. This CDR3 reads CASSRENTFQRGSPLHF. The CDR3 DNA sequence: TGTGCCAGCAGCCGTGAAAACACCTTCCAGCGGGGTTCACCCCTCCACTTT.

This sequence joins TRBV5-1 and TRBJ2-7, with 8 nucleotides matching TRBD2. Germline lookup yields CDR1 SGHRS and CDR2 YFSETQ. V gave up 0 bases and J gave up 4 bases; unmatched junction bases: 12. The CDR3 is 17 amino acids. The CDR3 DNA reads TGCGCCAGCAGCTTGGCCCAAGGGGTAGCGGGAAAATACGAGCAGTACTTC. It codes for CASSLAQGVAGKYEQYF.

The chain recombines TRBV10-3 with TRBJ1-1; D call uncertain. This CDR3 contains 14 residues. CDR1 and CDR2 (germline): ENHRY, SYGVKD. Deletions cut 4 bases from V and 6 bases from J, with 15 bases between. Here the CDR3 DNA reads TGTGCCATCAGTGTAGGGTCCGACGGTTCTGAAGCTTTCTTT. Translation: CAISVGSDGSEAFF.

The J gene is TRBJ1-1, the V gene TRBV28, with D unresolved. Per germline, CDR1 MDHEN and CDR2 SYDVKM. This CDR3 has 13 residues. V lost 5 bases and J lost 5, with 12 bases in between. CDR3 bases: TGTGCCAGCAGTCCCGACGTAAGGACTGAAGCTTTCTTT. Protein product: CASSPDVRTEAFF. Drawing the rest from reference TRBV28 and TRBJ1-1, the complete variable domain is DVKVTQSSRYLVKRTGEKVFLECVQDMDHENMFWYRQDPGLGLRLIYFSYDVKMKEKGDIPEGYSVSREKKERFSLILESASTNQTSMYLCASSPDVRTEAFFGQGTRLTVV.

This sequence joins TRBV5-4 and TRBJ2-2; TRBD1 aligns across 9 bases. V trimming: 3 bases; J trimming: 1 base; junction bases outside the gene matches: 1. The length of the CDR3 is 15 residues. Germline CDR1 SGHNT, CDR2 YYREEE (reference sequence). The CDR3 bases are TGTGCCAGCAGCTGGGACAGGGTGAACACCGGGGAGCTGTTTTTT. It is translated as CASSWDRVNTGELFF.

This chain links TRBV20-1 with TRBJ2-1; D may be TRBD2 (6 bases). Germline-derived CDR1 and CDR2 are DFQATT and SNEGSKA (reference sequence). The CDR3 totals 11 residues. V was trimmed by 2 bases and J by 8 bases, leaving 7 bases between them. Written as DNA, the CDR3 is TGCAGTGCTAGAAAGCGGGATGAGCAGTTCTTC. Residues: CSARKRDEQFF.

The chain recombines TRBV6-1 with TRBJ2-1; TRBD1 matches at 7 bases. CDR3 length: 15 residues. Per germline, CDR1 MNHNS and CDR2 SASEGT. The V and J ends lost 3 bases and 7 bases, in that order; junction bases with no gene match: 9. CDR3 loop: CASSEPTGVKNEQFF. The DNA for the CDR3 is TGTGCCAGCAGTGAGCCCACAGGGGTGAAGAATGAGCAGTTCTTC.